These 12 T cell receptor beta chains were sequenced from one sample in a study of metastatic and nonmetastatic thyroid tumors. Patients were all untreated before their thyroid surgery. TCRdb reassembled clones from the PCR reads with MiXCR. The sample lists tens of thousands of clones, 30% to 40% occurring once. What was sequenced was tumor tissue. All receptors derive from a female donor with papillary thyroid cancer or a benign thyroid nodule (not recorded which). Some clones in this sample may be carry-over from other donors' samples.

The chain links TRBV5-1 to TRBJ2-7, with TRBD2 as a possible D gene (8 bases). Germline-derived CDR1 and CDR2 are SGHRS and YFSETQ. The CDR3 extends over 16 amino acids. V lost 3 bases and J lost 0, with 16 bases in between. The CDR3 nucleotides read TGCGCCAGCAGCTCGGGGGGGACAGCTAGCTCCTACGAGCAGTACTTC. It is translated as CASSSGGTASSYEQYF.

This sequence joins TRBV28 and TRBJ2-1; 7 bases map to TRBD2. The trim removed 3 bases at V and 6 bases at J, leaving 11 bases unmatched. Germline lookup yields CDR1 MDHEN and CDR2 SYDVKM. CDR3 size: 16 residues. The CDR3 DNA reads as TGTGCCAGCAGTTTGGGTGGGGAGGGCGGGGTCAATGAGCAGTTCTTC. It translates to CASSLGGEGGVNEQFF.

The rearrangement joins TRBV6-1 to TRBJ2-3, with TRBD2 identical over 8 bases. Germline CDR1 reads MNHNS; CDR2 reads SASEGT. The CDR3 has 14 residues. V was clipped by 10 bases and J by 10 bases; unmatched bases: 16. CDR3 sequence reads: CATQIAGSLGAQYF. DNA for the CDR3: TGTGCCACCCAGATAGCGGGGTCTCTGGGTGCGCAGTATTTT.

CDR3 amino acids: CASRGDRGGYGYTF. The CDR3 nucleotides are TGTGCCAGCAGGGGGGACAGGGGGGGCTATGGCTACACCTTC. The V and J genes are TRBV6-1 and TRBJ1-2, with 11 bases identical to TRBD1. Germline V gene data show CDR1 as MNHNS and CDR2 as SASEGT. The CDR3 totals 14 residues. V lost 6 bases to trimming and J lost 4 bases; unmatched junction nucleotides: 4.

Of note for this clone: This sequence may be a read error, since a much larger clone differs from it by one base. This chain uses TRBV27 with TRBJ2-7, with D uncertain. Germline CDR1 is MNHEY and CDR2 is SMNVEV (reference sequence). V dropped 7 bases and J dropped 3 bases, with 13 bases sitting between them. The CDR3 length is 13 residues. The CDR3: CASKVMGNYEQYF. DNA for the CDR3: TGTGCCAGCAAGGTGATGGGGAACTACGAGCAGTACTTC.

This chain links TRBV2 with TRBJ2-2; D gene unclear. CDR3 length: 14 amino acids. Germline assignment: CDR1 SNHLY and CDR2 FYNNEI. Trimming took 3 bases from V and 5 from J, leaving 10 bases between them. The CDR3 spells CASSENKATGELFF. CDR3 sequence (DNA): TGTGCCAGCAGTGAGAATAAGGCGACCGGGGAGCTGTTTTTT.

The sample holds a few counts of this clone. The V call is TRBV10-1, the J call TRBJ2-1, with D perhaps given as TRBD1 or TRBD2 (5 bases each). This CDR3 is 15 amino acids long. The V gene's germline CDR1 is WNHNN and CDR2 SYGVQD (reference sequence). V shed 11 bases and J shed 9 bases, with 26 bases lying between them. The CDR3 spells CADTRPRDGVIEQFF. The CDR3 DNA is TGCGCCGACACGAGGCCCAGGGACGGCGTAATTGAGCAGTTCTTC.

The rearrangement joins TRBV27 to TRBJ1-1, with D perhaps TRBD1 (5 bases). The CDR3 loop spans 15 amino acids. V was cut by 3 bases and J by 3 bases, with 14 bases left in between. Germline CDR1 is MNHEY and CDR2 is SMNVEV (reference sequence). The CDR3 DNA sequence: TGTGCCAGCAGTTTGGGGGTATCGTCGGACACTGAAGCTTTCTTT. Its translation: CASSLGVSSDTEAFF.

The gene calls are TRBV6-1 and TRBJ1-2, with D hard to call. The germline V gene has CDR1 MNHNS and CDR2 SASEGT. This CDR3 comprises 11 residues. V gave up 6 bases and J gave up 4 bases, with 6 bases separating them. In DNA form, the CDR3 reads TGTGCCAGCAGCATGCCCTATGGCTACACCTTC. Protein: CASSMPYGYTF.

V is TRBV5-1 and J is TRBJ1-2; 7 positions agree with TRBD1. Trimming at V came to 2 bases and at J to 7 bases, leaving 8 bases not matched to a gene. The CDR3 is made up of 14 amino acids. Germline CDR1 SGHRS, CDR2 YFSETQ. The chain's CDR3 is CASSFTGEPGGYTF. The CDR3 bases are TGCGCCAGCAGCTTCACAGGGGAACCGGGTGGCTACACCTTC.

The chain joins TRBV2 to TRBJ2-7, with 15 bases matching TRBD2. J gave up 0 bases and V 1 base, and 7 bases lay outside the gene matches. This CDR3 has 19 amino acids. Germline-derived CDR1 and CDR2 are SNHLY and FYNNEI. Here the CDR3 DNA reads TGTGCCAGCAGTGAAGAAGGGGGGGGACTAGCGGGAGGCTCCTACGAGCAGTACTTC. Its protein is CASSEEGGGLAGGSYEQYF.

The chain couples TRBV7-9 to TRBJ2-1; 11 nucleotides line up with TRBD2. V gave up 7 bases and J gave up 3 bases; unmatched junction bases: 2. This CDR3 is built from 14 residues. CDR1 is SEHNR, CDR2 FQNEAQ, per germline (reference sequence). CDR3 protein: CASKTSGGYNEQFF. CDR3 nucleotide sequence: TGTGCCAGCAAAACTAGCGGGGGCTACAATGAGCAGTTCTTC.